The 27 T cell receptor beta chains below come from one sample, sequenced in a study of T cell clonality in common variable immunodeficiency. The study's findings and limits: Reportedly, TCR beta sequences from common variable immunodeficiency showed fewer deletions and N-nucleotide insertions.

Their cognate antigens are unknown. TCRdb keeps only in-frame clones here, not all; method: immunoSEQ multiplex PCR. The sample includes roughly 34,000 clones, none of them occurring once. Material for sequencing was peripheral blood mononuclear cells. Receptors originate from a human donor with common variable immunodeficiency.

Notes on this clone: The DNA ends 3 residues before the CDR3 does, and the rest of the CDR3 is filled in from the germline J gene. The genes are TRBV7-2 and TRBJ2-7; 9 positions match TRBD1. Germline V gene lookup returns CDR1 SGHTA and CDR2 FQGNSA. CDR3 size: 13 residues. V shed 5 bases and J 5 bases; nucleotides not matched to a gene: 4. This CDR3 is CASSGRTGDEQYF. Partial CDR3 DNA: TGTGCCAGCAGCGGCCGGACAGGGGACGAG.

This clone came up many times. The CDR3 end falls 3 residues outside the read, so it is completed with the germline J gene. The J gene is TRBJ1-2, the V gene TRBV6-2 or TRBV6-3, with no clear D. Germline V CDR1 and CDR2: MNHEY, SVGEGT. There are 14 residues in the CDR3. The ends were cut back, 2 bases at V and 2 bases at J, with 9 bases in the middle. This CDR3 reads CASSYDAGNYGYTF. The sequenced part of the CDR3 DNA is TGTGCCAGCAGTTACGACGCGGGGAACTATGGC.

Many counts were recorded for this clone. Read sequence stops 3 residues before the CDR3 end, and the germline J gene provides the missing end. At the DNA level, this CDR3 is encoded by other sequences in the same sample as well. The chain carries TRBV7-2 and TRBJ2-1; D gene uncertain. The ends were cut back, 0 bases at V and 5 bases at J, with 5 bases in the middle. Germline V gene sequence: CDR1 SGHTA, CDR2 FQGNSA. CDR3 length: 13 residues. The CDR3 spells CASSLARDNEQFF. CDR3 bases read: TGTGCCAGCAGCTTAGCCAGAGACAATGAG.

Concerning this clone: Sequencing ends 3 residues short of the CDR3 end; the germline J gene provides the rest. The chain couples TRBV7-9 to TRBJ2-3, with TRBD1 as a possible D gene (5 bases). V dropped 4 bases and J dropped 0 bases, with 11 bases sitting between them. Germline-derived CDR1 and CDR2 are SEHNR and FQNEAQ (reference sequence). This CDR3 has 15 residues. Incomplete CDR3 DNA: TGTGCCAGCAGCTCGACAGAACCTAGCACAGATACG. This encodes CASSSTEPSTDT. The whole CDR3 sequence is CASSSTEPSTDTQYF.

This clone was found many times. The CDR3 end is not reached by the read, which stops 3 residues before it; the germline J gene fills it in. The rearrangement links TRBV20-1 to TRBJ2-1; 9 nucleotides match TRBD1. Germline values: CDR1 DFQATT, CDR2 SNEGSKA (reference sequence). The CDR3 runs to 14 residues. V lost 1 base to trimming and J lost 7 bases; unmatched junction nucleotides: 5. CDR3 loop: CSARGTGVSNEQFF. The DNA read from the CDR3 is TGCAGTGCTAGAGGGACAGGGGTTTCGAATGAG.

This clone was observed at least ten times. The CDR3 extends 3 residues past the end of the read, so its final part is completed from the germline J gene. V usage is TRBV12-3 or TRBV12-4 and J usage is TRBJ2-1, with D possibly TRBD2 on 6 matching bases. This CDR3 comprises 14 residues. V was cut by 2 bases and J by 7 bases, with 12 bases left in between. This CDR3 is CASSLRGKTNEQFF. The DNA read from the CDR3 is TGTGCCAGCAGTTTACGGGGGAAGACTAATGAG.

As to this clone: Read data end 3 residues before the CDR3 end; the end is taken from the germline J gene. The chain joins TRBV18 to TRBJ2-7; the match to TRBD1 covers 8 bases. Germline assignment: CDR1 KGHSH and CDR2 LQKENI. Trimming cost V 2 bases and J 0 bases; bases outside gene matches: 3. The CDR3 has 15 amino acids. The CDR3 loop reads CASSPTGGSSYEQYF. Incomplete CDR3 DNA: TGTGCCAGCTCACCAACAGGGGGAAGCTCCTACGAG.

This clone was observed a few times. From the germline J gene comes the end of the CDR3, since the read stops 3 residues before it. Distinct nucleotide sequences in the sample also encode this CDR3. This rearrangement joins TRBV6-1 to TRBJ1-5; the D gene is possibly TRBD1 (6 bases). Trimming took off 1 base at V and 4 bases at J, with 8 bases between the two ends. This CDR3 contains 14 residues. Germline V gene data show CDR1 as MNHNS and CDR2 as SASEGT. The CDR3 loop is CASSEGGGNQPQHF. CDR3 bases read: TGTGCCAGCAGTGAAGGAGGGGGTAATCAGCCC.

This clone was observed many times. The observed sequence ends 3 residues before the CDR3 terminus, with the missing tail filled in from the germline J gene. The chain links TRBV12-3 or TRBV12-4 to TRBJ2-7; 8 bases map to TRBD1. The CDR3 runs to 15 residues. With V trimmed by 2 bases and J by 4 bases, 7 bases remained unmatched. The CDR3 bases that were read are TGTGCCAGCAGTTTACTGACAGGGGCGGGGTACGAG. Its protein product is CASSLLTGAGYE. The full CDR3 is CASSLLTGAGYEQYF.

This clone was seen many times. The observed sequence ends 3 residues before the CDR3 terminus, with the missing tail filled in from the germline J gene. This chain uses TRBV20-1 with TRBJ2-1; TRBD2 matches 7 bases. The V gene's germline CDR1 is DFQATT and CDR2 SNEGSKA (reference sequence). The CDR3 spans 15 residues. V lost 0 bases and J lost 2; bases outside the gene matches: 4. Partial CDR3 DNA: TGCAGTGCTAGAGAGGCGCGGGGGACCTACAATGAG. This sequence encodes CSAREARGTYNE. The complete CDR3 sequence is CSAREARGTYNEQFF.

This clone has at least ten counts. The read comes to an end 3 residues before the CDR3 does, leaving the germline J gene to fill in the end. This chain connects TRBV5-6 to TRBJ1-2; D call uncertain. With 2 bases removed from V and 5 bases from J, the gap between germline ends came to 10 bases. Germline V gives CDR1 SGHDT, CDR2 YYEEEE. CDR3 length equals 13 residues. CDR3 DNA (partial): TGTGCCAGCAGCTTAGGCGCGGAGTATGGC. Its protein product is CASSLGAEYG. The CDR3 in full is CASSLGAEYGYTF. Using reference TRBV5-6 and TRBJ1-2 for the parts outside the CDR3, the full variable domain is DAGVTQSPTHLIKTRGQQVTLRCSPKSGHDTVSWYQQALGQGPQFIFQYYEEEERQRGNFPDRFSGHQFPNYSSELNVNALLLGDSALYLCASSLGAEYGYTFGSGTRLTVV.

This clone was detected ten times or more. The CDR3 sequence is CASSSARDRVGGYTF. The CDR3 DNA, read in part, is TGTGCCAGCAGCTCAGCCCGGGACAGGGTTGGCGGC. The chain uses TRBV5-4 and TRBJ1-2, with 9 positions matching TRBD1. The read stops 3 residues short of the end of the CDR3; the missing end is completed from the germline J gene. This CDR3 is built from 15 residues. Germline V CDR1 and CDR2: SGHNT, YYREEE (reference sequence).

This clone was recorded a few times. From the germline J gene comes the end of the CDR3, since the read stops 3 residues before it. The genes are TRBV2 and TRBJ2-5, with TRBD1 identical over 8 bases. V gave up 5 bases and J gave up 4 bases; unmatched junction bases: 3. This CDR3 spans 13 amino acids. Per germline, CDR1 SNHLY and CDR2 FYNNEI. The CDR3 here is CASSRTGPETQYF. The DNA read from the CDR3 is TGTGCCAGCAGTCGGACAGGGCCAGAGACC.

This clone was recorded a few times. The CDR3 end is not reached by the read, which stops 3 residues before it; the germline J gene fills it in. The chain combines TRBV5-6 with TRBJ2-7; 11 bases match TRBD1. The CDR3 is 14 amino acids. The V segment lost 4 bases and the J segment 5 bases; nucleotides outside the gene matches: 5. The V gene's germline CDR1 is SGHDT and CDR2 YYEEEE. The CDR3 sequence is CASSRTGGSNEQYF. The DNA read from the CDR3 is TGTGCCAGCAGCCGGACAGGGGGCTCTAACGAG.

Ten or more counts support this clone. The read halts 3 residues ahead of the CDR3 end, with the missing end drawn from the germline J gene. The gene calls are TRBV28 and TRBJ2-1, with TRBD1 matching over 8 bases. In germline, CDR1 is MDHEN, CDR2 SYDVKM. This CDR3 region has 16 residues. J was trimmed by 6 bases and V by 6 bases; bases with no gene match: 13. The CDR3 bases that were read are TGTGCCAGCAGCCGACCTCGGACAGGGTACAGCAATGAG. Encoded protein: CASSRPRTGYSNE. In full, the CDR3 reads CASSRPRTGYSNEQFF.

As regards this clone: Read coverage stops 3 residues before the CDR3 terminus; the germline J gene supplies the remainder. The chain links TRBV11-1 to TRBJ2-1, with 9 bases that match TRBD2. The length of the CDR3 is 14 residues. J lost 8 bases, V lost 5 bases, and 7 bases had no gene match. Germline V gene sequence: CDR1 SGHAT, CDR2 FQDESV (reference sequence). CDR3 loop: CASSLSGRSDEQFF. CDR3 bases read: TGTGCCAGCAGCCTTAGCGGGAGATCGGATGAG.

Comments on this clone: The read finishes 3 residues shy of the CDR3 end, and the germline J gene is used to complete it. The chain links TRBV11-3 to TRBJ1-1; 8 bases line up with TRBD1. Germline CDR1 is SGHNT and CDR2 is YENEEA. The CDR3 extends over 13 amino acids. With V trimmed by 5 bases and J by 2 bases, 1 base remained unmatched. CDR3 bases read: TGTGCCAGCAGCGGACAGGGAAACACTGAA. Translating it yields CASSGQGNTE. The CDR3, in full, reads CASSGQGNTEAFF.

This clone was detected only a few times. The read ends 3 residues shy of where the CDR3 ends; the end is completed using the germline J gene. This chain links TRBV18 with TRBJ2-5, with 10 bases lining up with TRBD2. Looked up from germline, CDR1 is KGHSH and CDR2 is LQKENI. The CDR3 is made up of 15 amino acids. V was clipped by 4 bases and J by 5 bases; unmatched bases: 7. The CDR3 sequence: CASSRTSGTLETQYF. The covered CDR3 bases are TGTGCCAGCTCACGTACTAGCGGGACTCTCGAGACC.

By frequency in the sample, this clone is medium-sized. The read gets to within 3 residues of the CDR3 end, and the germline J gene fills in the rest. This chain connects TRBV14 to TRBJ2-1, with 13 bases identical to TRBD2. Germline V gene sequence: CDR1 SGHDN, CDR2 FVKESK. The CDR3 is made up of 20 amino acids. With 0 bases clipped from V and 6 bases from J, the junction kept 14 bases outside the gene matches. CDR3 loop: CASSQEGFGLAGEVANEQFF. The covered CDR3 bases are TGTGCCAGCAGCCAAGAAGGGTTTGGACTAGCGGGAGAAGTCGCCAATGAG.

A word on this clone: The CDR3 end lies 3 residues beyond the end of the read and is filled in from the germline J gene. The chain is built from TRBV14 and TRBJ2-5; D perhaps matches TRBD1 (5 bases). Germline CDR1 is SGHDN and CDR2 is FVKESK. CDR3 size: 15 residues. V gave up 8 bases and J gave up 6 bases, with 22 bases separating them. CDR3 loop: CASLPKGQGAQTQYF. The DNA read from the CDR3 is TGTGCCAGCCTACCAAAAGGGCAGGGTGCACAGACC.

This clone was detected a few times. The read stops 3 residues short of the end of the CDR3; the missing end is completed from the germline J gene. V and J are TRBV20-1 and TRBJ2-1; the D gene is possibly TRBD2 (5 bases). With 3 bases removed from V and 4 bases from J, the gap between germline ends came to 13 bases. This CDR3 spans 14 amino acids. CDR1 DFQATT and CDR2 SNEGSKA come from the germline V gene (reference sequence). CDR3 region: CSARLHTSYNEQFF. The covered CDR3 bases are TGCAGTGCTAGGCTTCATACTAGTTACAATGAG.

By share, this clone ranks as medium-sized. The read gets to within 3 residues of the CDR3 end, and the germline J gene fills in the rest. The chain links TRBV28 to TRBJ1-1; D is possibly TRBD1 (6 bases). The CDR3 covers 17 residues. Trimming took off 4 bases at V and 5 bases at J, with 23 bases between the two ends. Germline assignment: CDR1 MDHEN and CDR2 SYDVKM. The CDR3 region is CASSSDLPVQGSTEAFF. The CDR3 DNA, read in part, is TGTGCCAGCAGTTCCGACCTCCCCGTACAGGGATCGACTGAA.

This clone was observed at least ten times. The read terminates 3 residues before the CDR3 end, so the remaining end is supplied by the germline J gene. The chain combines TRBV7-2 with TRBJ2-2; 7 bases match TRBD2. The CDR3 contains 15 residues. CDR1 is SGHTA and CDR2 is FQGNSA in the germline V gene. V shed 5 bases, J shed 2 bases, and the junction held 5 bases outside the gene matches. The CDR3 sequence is CASSPSGINTGELFF. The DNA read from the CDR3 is TGTGCCAGCAGCCCCAGCGGGATAAACACCGGGGAG.

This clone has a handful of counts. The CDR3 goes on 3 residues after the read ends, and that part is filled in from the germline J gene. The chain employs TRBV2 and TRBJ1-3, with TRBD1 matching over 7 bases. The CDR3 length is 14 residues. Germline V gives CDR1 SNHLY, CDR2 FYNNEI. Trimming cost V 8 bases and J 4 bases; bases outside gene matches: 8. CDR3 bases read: TGTGCCAGCGAACACAGGGGTGTGGGAAACACC. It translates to CASEHRGVGNT. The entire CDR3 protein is CASEHRGVGNTIYF.

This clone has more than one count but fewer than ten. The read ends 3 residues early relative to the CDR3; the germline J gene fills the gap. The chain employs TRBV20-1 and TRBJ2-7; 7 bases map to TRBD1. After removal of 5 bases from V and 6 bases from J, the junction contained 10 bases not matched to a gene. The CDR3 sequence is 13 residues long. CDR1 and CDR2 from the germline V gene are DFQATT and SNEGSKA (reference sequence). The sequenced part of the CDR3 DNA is TGCAGTGCTGAGGACAGGATAGTTCGCGAG. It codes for CSAEDRIVRE. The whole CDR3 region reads CSAEDRIVREQYF.

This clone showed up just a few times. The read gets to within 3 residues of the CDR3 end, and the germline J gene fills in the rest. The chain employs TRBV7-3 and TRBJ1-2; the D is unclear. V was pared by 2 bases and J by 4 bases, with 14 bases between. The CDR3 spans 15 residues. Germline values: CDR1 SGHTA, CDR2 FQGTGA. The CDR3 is CASSLVTDWTYGYTF. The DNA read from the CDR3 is TGTGCCAGCAGCTTAGTTACGGACTGGACCTATGGC.

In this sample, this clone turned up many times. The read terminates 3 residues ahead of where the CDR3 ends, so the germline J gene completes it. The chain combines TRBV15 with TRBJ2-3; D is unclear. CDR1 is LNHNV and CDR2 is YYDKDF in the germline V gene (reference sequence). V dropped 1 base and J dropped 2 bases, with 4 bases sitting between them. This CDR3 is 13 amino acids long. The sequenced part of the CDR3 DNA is TGTGCCACCAGCAGAGGTCTCACAGATACG. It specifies CATSRGLTDT. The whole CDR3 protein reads CATSRGLTDTQYF.